One sample yielded the 8 T cell receptor beta chains listed below, sequenced in a study of preoperative IRX-2 immunotherapy in early breast cancer. Treatment noted: preoperative locoregional IRX-2 cytokine immunotherapy. Clones were sequenced by immunoSEQ multiplex PCR, and TCRdb holds only the in-frame ones, with some missing. There are 30,000 to 35,000 clones in the sample; around four fifths occur only once, and 2% to 3% lies in the top ten. The sequencing used lymph node tissue, collected from a patient treated with IRX-2 immunotherapy. These receptors all come from a human donor with breast cancer.

This rearrangement joins TRBV5-1 to TRBJ1-4; a weak D match, TRBD1 (6 bases). CDR3 length equals 14 residues. Trimming pared 3 bases from V and 5 bases from J, leaving 11 bases between. CDR1 is SGHRS, CDR2 YFSETQ, per germline. For the CDR3, the DNA is TGCGCCAGCAGCTCCGGACAGCCAAATGAAAAACTGTTTTTT. It yields the protein CASSSGQPNEKLFF.

The chain is built from TRBV18 and TRBJ2-3; TRBD2 might be the D (6 bases). The CDR3 covers 15 residues. Trimming cost V 3 bases and J 0 bases, with 10 bases left between them. In germline, CDR1 is KGHSH, CDR2 LQKENI. DNA for the CDR3: TGTGCCAGCTCACCTAGCGGCCCTAGCACAGATACGCAGTATTTT. Amino acids: CASSPSGPSTDTQYF.

This sequence joins TRBV10-3 and TRBJ2-5; 7 bases match TRBD1. Losses at the gene ends were 0 bases for V and 2 bases for J; bases not matched to a gene: 6. Germline V gene sequence: CDR1 ENHRY, CDR2 SYGVKD. The CDR3 covers 16 residues. The CDR3 coding sequence is TGTGCCATCAGTGAGTCTTTGGGACAGCAGCAAGAGACCCAGTACTTC. Protein sequence: CAISESLGQQQETQYF.

This clone was seen a few times. This chain links TRBV18 with TRBJ2-3, with 9 bases that match TRBD1. CDR1 and CDR2 (germline): KGHSH, LQKENI. With V trimmed by 2 bases and J by 11 bases, 5 bases remained unmatched. The CDR3 length is 13 residues. The CDR3 protein is CASSPGQGLGQYF. The CDR3 nucleotides read TGTGCCAGCTCACCAGGACAGGGGTTGGGGCAGTATTTT.

This chain links TRBV6-8 with TRBJ2-7, with 12 bases lining up with TRBD2. The CDR3 loop spans 14 amino acids. With 5 bases clipped from V and 3 bases from J, the junction kept 2 bases outside the gene matches. Germline assignment: CDR1 MNHGY and CDR2 SAAAGT. The CDR3 DNA sequence: TGTGCCAGCAGTGGACTAGCGGGATTCTACGAGCAGTACTTC. This gives the protein CASSGLAGFYEQYF.

The chain is built from TRBV4-1 and TRBJ1-5; D perhaps matches TRBD1 (5 bases). V was clipped by 0 bases and J by 4 bases, with 13 bases between them. The CDR3 consists of 16 residues. Germline lookup yields CDR1 MGHRA and CDR2 YSYEKL. CDR3 nucleotides: TGCGCCAGCAGCCAAGATCCCGGGGCCACTAATCAGCCCCAGCATTTT. Protein sequence: CASSQDPGATNQPQHF.

The rearrangement joins TRBV5-1 to TRBJ1-1, with D tentatively TRBD1 (6 bases). The V and J ends lost 2 bases and 0 bases respectively, with 11 bases between them. This CDR3 has 15 amino acids. Germline V gives CDR1 SGHRS, CDR2 YFSETQ. Written as DNA, the CDR3 is TGCGCCAGCAGCTTTTTCGGACAGCTGAACACTGAAGCTTTCTTT. Residues: CASSFFGQLNTEAFF.

The genes are TRBV1 and TRBJ1-4. TRBV1 constitutes a pseudogene. This CDR3 comprises 13 residues. The CDR3 bases are TGCGCCAGCAGCCAAAATTTCAATGAAAAACTGTTTTTT. Encoded protein: CASSQNFNEKLFF.